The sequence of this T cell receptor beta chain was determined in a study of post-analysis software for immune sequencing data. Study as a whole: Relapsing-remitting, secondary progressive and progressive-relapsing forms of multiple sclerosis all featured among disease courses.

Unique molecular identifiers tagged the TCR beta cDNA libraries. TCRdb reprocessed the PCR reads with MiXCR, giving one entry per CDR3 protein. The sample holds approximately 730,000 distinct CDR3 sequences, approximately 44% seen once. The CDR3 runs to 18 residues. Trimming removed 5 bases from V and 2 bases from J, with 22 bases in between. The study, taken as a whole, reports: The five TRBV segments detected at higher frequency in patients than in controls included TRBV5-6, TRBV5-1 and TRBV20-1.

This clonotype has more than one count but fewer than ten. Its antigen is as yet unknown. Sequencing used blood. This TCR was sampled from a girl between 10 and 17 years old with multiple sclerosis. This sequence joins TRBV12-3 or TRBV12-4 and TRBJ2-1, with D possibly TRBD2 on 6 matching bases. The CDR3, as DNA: TGTGCCAGCAGTCGACTAGTCAATCCAGCCCTACCCTACAATGAGCAGTTCTTC. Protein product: CASSRLVNPALPYNEQFF.